This passage covers 32 T cell receptor beta chains from one sample sequenced in a study of blood T cells in healthy people across ages. Next came a second PCR, run for roughly 6 to 11 cycles, which used a sample-barcoded 5' primer along with a J-beta primer mix. TCRdb analysed the 5' RACE reads with MiXCR anew, one entry per CDR3 protein. Of 1.5 million to 2 million distinct CDR3 sequences detected, roughly 30% appear once; the ten largest clones hold roughly 8%. Sequencing was carried out using blood. These receptors all come from a woman aged 25 to 39 in good health.

The V call is TRBV6-5, the J call TRBJ2-1; 10 positions agree with TRBD1. The CDR3 loop spans 15 amino acids. V shed 4 bases and J 13 bases; nucleotides not matched to a gene: 13. Germline assignment: CDR1 MNHEY and CDR2 SVGAGI. CDR3 sequence (DNA): TGTGCCAGCAGTTTATCTAGACAGGGGGCCAAGACCCAGTTCTTC. This translates into CASSLSRQGAKTQFF.

This clonotype has a handful of counts. This chain connects TRBV2 to TRBJ2-7; tentatively, D is TRBD1 or TRBD2 (5 bases each). V lost 6 bases and J lost 1, with 13 bases in between. CDR1 SNHLY and CDR2 FYNNEI come from the germline V gene. The CDR3 covers 14 residues. The CDR3 is CASRRDGPSYEQYF. The DNA for the CDR3 is TGTGCCAGCAGGAGGGACGGTCCTTCCTACGAGCAGTACTTC. The whole variable domain, filled in from reference TRBV2 and TRBJ2-7, reads EPEVTQTPSHQVTQMGQEVILRCVPISNHLYFYWYRQILGQKVEFLVSFYNNEISEKSEIFDDQFSVERPDGSNFTLKIRSTKLEDSAMYFCASRRDGPSYEQYFGPGTRLTVT.

V gene TRBV28 combines with J gene TRBJ1-2, with 8 bases lining up with TRBD1. V gave up 5 bases and J gave up 8 bases; unmatched junction bases: 4. Germline CDR1 reads MDHEN; CDR2 reads SYDVKM. The CDR3 runs to 12 residues. CDR3 sequence: CASSRTGRGYTF. CDR3 in DNA: TGTGCCAGCAGTCGGACAGGGCGGGGCTACACCTTC.

This clonotype has a count of ten or more. The rearrangement uses TRBV21-1 and TRBJ2-5. TRBV21-1 is noted as a pseudogene. The CDR3 is made up of 11 amino acids. CDR3 in DNA: TGTGCCAGCAGCAAACAAGAGACCCAGTACTTC. Translating gives CASSKQETQYF.

A few counts support this clonotype. This chain uses TRBV29-1 with TRBJ1-5, with 9 bases fitting TRBD1. The V segment lost 7 bases and the J segment 5 bases; nucleotides outside the gene matches: 9. Germline CDR1 SQVTM, CDR2 ANQGSEA. This CDR3 has 14 amino acids. The CDR3 reads CSAISGTGHQPQHF. CDR3 nucleotide sequence: TGCAGCGCCATCTCCGGGACAGGGCATCAGCCCCAGCATTTT.

The chain combines TRBV28 with TRBJ2-1; D unresolved. Trimming left V 5 bases short and J 3 bases short, with 8 bases between. The CDR3 runs 13 residues. Looked up from germline, CDR1 is MDHEN and CDR2 is SYDVKM. CDR3 sequence (DNA): TGTGCCAGCAGTAGACGGCGCTACAATGAGCAGTTCTTC. Protein product: CASSRRRYNEQFF.

V and J are TRBV28 and TRBJ1-5; maybe TRBD1 (5 bases). The V end was cut by 1 base, the J end by 5 bases, with 12 bases between. Germline V gene sequence: CDR1 MDHEN, CDR2 SYDVKM. The CDR3 sequence is 15 residues long. In DNA, the CDR3 is TGTGCCAGCAGTTTATCAGGGACCAGCGATCAGCCCCAGCATTTT. Residues: CASSLSGTSDQPQHF.

The gene calls are TRBV5-1 and TRBJ1-1; D perhaps matches TRBD1 (5 bases). The germline V and J ends were trimmed by 1 base and 2 bases, with 9 bases remaining between them. The CDR3 loop spans 14 amino acids. Per germline, CDR1 SGHRS and CDR2 YFSETQ. This CDR3 reads CASSLNQGNTEAFF. DNA of the CDR3: TGCGCCAGCAGCTTGAATCAGGGAAACACTGAAGCTTTCTTT. Using reference TRBV5-1 and TRBJ1-1 for the parts outside the CDR3, the full variable domain is KAGVTQTPRYLIKTRGQQVTLSCSPISGHRSVSWYQQTPGQGLQFLFEYFSETQRNKGNFPGRFSGRQFSNSRSEMNVSTLELGDSALYLCASSLNQGNTEAFFGQGTRLTVV.

The chain combines TRBV27 with TRBJ2-7, with TRBD1 identical over 8 bases. Germline V CDR1 and CDR2: MNHEY, SMNVEV (reference sequence). The CDR3 covers 14 residues. The ends lost 7 bases at V and 3 bases at J; junction bases unmatched: 8. CDR3 in amino acids: CASTMTGAIYEQYF. CDR3 nucleotide sequence: TGTGCCAGCACCATGACAGGGGCAATCTACGAGCAGTACTTC.

The J gene is TRBJ2-3, the V gene TRBV7-2, with 7 bases matching TRBD1. The CDR3 consists of 17 residues. Losses at the gene ends were 2 bases for V and 4 bases for J; bases not matched to a gene: 12. CDR1 and CDR2 (germline): SGHTA, FQGNSA. The CDR3 DNA sequence: TGTGCCAGCAGCTTAATATTCACAGGGGCTGGAGCAGATACGCAGTATTTT. This encodes CASSLIFTGAGADTQYF.

V usage is TRBV28 and J usage is TRBJ1-1; D may be TRBD1 (5 bases). The CDR3 runs to 15 residues. The V end was cut by 5 bases, the J end by 7 bases, with 20 bases between. Per germline, CDR1 MDHEN and CDR2 SYDVKM. The CDR3, as DNA: TGTGCCAGCAGTGTACCCCAGGGACCGCTGCTTGAAGCTTTCTTT. It is translated as CASSVPQGPLLEAFF.

This clonotype has a handful of counts. This sequence joins TRBV6-5 and TRBJ2-7, with TRBD1 identical over 8 bases. The CDR3 length is 13 residues. Trimming cost V 6 bases and J 6 bases; bases outside gene matches: 7. CDR1 is MNHEY, CDR2 SVGAGI, per germline. DNA of the CDR3: TGTGCCAGCAGGCTGGACAGGGAGAGCGAGCAGTACTTC. It yields the protein CASRLDRESEQYF.

This clonotype was detected a few times. One end of the junction does not line up with germline, which may come from a read error. V gene TRBV4-1 combines with J gene TRBJ1-2; TRBD1 matches at 8 bases. The CDR3 has 16 residues. Germline CDR1 is MGHRA and CDR2 is YSYEKL. The CDR3 DNA sequence: TGCGCCGGCAGCCAAGCGATGACAGGGGCTAACTATGGCTACACCTTC. Residues: CAGSQAMTGANYGYTF.

The sample holds many counts of this clonotype. The chain carries TRBV5-1 and TRBJ2-4, with 7 bases lining up with TRBD2. The length of the CDR3 is 16 residues. The junction had 11 bases not matched to a gene; V was cut back by 0 bases and J by 8 bases. Per the germline V gene, CDR1 is SGHRS and CDR2 is YFSETQ. The chain's CDR3 is CASSLGQRAGAHIQYF. The CDR3 region has the DNA TGCGCCAGCAGCTTGGGACAGAGGGCGGGAGCCCACATTCAGTACTTC. Based on the CDR3 plus reference TRBV5-1 and TRBJ2-4, the full variable domain is KAGVTQTPRYLIKTRGQQVTLSCSPISGHRSVSWYQQTPGQGLQFLFEYFSETQRNKGNFPGRFSGRQFSNSRSEMNVSTLELGDSALYLCASSLGQRAGAHIQYFGAGTRLSVL.

The chain carries TRBV7-9 and TRBJ1-1; D perhaps matches TRBD1 (5 bases). This CDR3 spans 15 amino acids. Germline V gene sequence: CDR1 SEHNR, CDR2 FQNEAQ (reference sequence). The germline V and J ends were trimmed by 2 bases and 2 bases, with 12 bases remaining between them. As DNA, the CDR3 is TGTGCCAGCAGCTTATTTCAGGGAAGTAACACTGAAGCTTTCTTT. It encodes CASSLFQGSNTEAFF.

The chain couples TRBV19 to TRBJ2-7; D is possibly TRBD2 (6 bases). Per the germline V gene, CDR1 is LNHDA and CDR2 is SQIVND (reference sequence). Between the trimmed V and J ends, which lost 1 base and 5 bases, there was a span of 9 bases. This CDR3 contains 13 residues. The DNA of the CDR3 is TGTGCCAGTAGTATAGCATCGGGGGACGAGCAGTACTTC. The encoded protein is CASSIASGDEQYF.

The V and J genes are TRBV28 and TRBJ1-1, with no clear D. V gave up 3 bases and J gave up 6 bases, with 14 bases separating them. This CDR3 spans 14 amino acids. Germline V gene data show CDR1 as MDHEN and CDR2 as SYDVKM. The CDR3 loop reads CASSFSPGGAEAFF. The CDR3 DNA reads as TGTGCCAGCAGTTTCTCTCCGGGAGGCGCTGAAGCTTTCTTT.

V gene TRBV5-1 combines with J gene TRBJ2-4; TRBD2 aligns across 10 bases. The assigned J gene may be wrong: the sequence end matches TRBJ2-7 better. This CDR3 region has 17 residues. Germline V CDR1 and CDR2: SGHRS, YFSETQ. The CDR3 bases are TGCGCCAGCAGATCCAGGGCTAGCGGGAGCTATTTGGACGAGCAGTACTTC. As protein: CASRSRASGSYLDEQYF.

The V gene is TRBV12-3 or TRBV12-4, the J gene TRBJ1-5; 9 positions agree with TRBD1. V lost 8 bases and J lost 2; bases outside the gene matches: 13. The CDR3 runs to 17 residues. This CDR3 is CASGPRTGVIGNQPQHF. The CDR3 nucleotides read TGTGCCAGCGGTCCCCGGACAGGGGTGATTGGCAATCAGCCCCAGCATTTT.

This clonotype was seen a few times. The genes are TRBV5-1 and TRBJ2-6; TRBD1 matches 8 bases. The CDR3 spans 17 residues. The V segment lost 7 bases and the J segment 2 bases; nucleotides outside the gene matches: 11. Germline V gene lookup returns CDR1 SGHRS and CDR2 YFSETQ. CDR3 nucleotides: TGCGCCAGCCTCCCCGGGACAGGCTACCCTGGGGCCAACGTCCTGACTTTC. Protein product: CASLPGTGYPGANVLTF.

The sample holds a few counts of this clonotype. The V gene is TRBV20-1, the J gene TRBJ2-3, with TRBD1 matching 7 bases. Germline V gene sequence: CDR1 DFQATT, CDR2 SNEGSKA (reference sequence). Trimming at V came to 3 bases and at J to 2 bases, leaving 8 bases not matched to a gene. The CDR3 is 15 residues long. This CDR3 reads CSASLTGWDTDTQYF. The DNA for the CDR3 is TGCAGTGCTAGCTTGACAGGGTGGGACACAGATACGCAGTATTTT.

This clonotype has just a few counts. The chain couples TRBV10-3 to TRBJ2-7; 9 nucleotides agree with TRBD1. Germline-derived CDR1 and CDR2 are ENHRY and SYGVKD. This CDR3 has 13 residues. Trimming cost V 8 bases and J 3 bases; bases outside gene matches: 5. In DNA form, the CDR3 reads TGTGCCATCTCTAGACAGGGGGACTACGAGCAGTACTTC. Protein sequence: CAISRQGDYEQYF.

CDR3 DNA sequence: TGTGCCAGCAGTCAGAGACTTGGGGATGAGCAGTTCTTC. Its protein product is CASSQRLGDEQFF. This chain uses TRBV11-2 with TRBJ2-1; D call uncertain. Germline CDR1 is SGHAT and CDR2 is FQNNGV. This CDR3 has 13 amino acids. Trimming removed 6 bases from V and 8 bases from J, with 14 bases in between.

This clonotype has only a few counts. J is TRBJ1-5 and V is TRBV20-1; perhaps TRBD1 as D (5 bases). V shed 0 bases and J shed 0 bases, with 6 bases lying between them. Per the germline V gene, CDR1 is DFQATT and CDR2 is SNEGSKA (reference sequence). This CDR3 comprises 14 residues. The CDR3: CSARDTGSNQPQHF. The CDR3 DNA sequence: TGCAGTGCTAGAGACACAGGTAGCAATCAGCCCCAGCATTTT.

Concerning this clonotype: A read error may explain this, as a much larger clone is one base away. The chain is built from TRBV10-3 and TRBJ2-3, with no clear D. The ends were cut back, 7 bases at V and 4 bases at J, with 12 bases in the middle. This CDR3 has 13 amino acids. Germline-derived CDR1 and CDR2 are ENHRY and SYGVKD. CDR3 nucleotides: TGTGCCATCAATGACGGCGCCGCAGATACGCAGTATTTT. Translated: CAINDGAADTQYF.

This clonotype has just a few counts. V and J are TRBV20-1 and TRBJ1-2; no definite D call. This CDR3 region has 14 residues. V was cut by 3 bases and J by 0 bases, with 11 bases left in between. CDR1 and CDR2 from the germline V gene are DFQATT and SNEGSKA (reference sequence). CDR3 DNA: TGCAGTGCTAGGATTAAAGATACTAACTATGGCTACACCTTC. Residues: CSARIKDTNYGYTF.

There are a few counts of this clonotype. This chain connects TRBV7-9 to TRBJ1-2; no firm D call. The CDR3 totals 15 residues. The germline gives CDR1 SEHNR, CDR2 FQNEAQ (reference sequence). The V end lost 2 bases, the J end lost 4 bases, and 14 bases lay between the germline ends. The CDR3 DNA sequence: TGTGCCAGCAGCTTAAATTTCATCAGCAGCTATGGCTACACCTTC. Its protein product is CASSLNFISSYGYTF.

The V gene is TRBV11-2, the J gene TRBJ2-1; TRBD2 matches 11 bases. The CDR3 runs 14 residues. CDR1 is SGHAT and CDR2 is FQNNGV in the germline V gene. Trimming removed 5 bases from V and 8 bases from J; junction bases left unmatched: 5. This CDR3 is CASSTSGRMDEQFF. CDR3 in DNA: TGTGCCAGCAGCACTAGCGGGAGAATGGATGAGCAGTTCTTC.

The chain joins TRBV18 to TRBJ2-1; possibly TRBD2 for D (6 bases). This CDR3 region has 14 residues. The germline V gene encodes CDR1 KGHSH and CDR2 LQKENI. V lost 3 bases and J 6 bases, leaving 12 bases between the germline ends. CDR3 nucleotide sequence: TGTGCCAGCTCACCGCTGCGCGGGGTCAATGAGCAGTTCTTC. Its translation is CASSPLRGVNEQFF.

This clonotype was seen a handful of times. The junction and the germline gene differ at one end; a read error may be behind it. The chain carries TRBV20-1 and TRBJ2-4; no definite D call. The J call may not be correct, given that the DNA end is closer to TRBJ2-7. Germline CDR1 and CDR2: DFQATT and SNEGSKA (reference sequence). The CDR3 is 12 residues long. In DNA, the CDR3 is TGCGGTGCTAGAGTGCAGGCGTACGAGCAGTACTTC. It translates to CGARVQAYEQYF.

This clonotype turned up a few times. The genes are TRBV6-5 and TRBJ2-3; maybe TRBD2 (6 bases). Between the trimmed V and J ends, which lost 8 bases and 0 bases, there was a span of 12 bases. Germline CDR1 is MNHEY and CDR2 is SVGAGI. The CDR3 has 14 amino acids. CDR3 nucleotide sequence: TGTGCCAGCCGGACGGGGGTTAGCACAGATACGCAGTATTTT. Protein sequence: CASRTGVSTDTQYF.

This clonotype was seen a few times. The chain links TRBV30 to TRBJ2-1, with 7 bases aligning to TRBD2. This CDR3 spans 13 amino acids. Germline V lookup: CDR1 GTSNPN, CDR2 SVGIG (reference sequence). With V trimmed by 5 bases and J by 4 bases, 5 bases remained unmatched. DNA of the CDR3: TGTGCCTGGGCGTGGCGGGGGTACAATGAGCAGTTCTTC. Protein: CAWAWRGYNEQFF.